This paragraph reports one TCR beta chain. Its antigen is unidentified. The data stem from a study of CXCR3-negative and CXCR3-positive naive CD8 T cells. Libraries of TRB cDNA were made by 5' RACE and carried UMIs. TCRdb derives one entry per CDR3 protein from the 5' RACE reads, leaving out DNA. In total, the table holds about 130,000 distinct CDR3 sequences. Sorting was done in triplicate for each CD8+ T cell subset (about 330,000 cells each). Naive CD8+ T cells displayed a CD45RO-CCR7+CD27+CD95- phenotype. The CDR3 spans 12 residues. Germline CDR1 reads SQVTM; CDR2 reads ANQGSEA. General observations from the study: In naive cells, CXCR3-negative and CXCR3-positive subsets had similar TRBV-TRBJ usage; memory cells differed. Hydrophobicity of TRB CDR3s was greater in CXCR3-positive naive cells than in CXCR3-negative naive cells.

Sequenced sample: naive CXCR3- CD8+ T cells from blood. Subset denoted: CD45RO-CCR7+CD27+CD95- naive CD8+ T cells lacking CXCR3 (TNR3-). This chain uses TRBV29-1 with TRBJ2-7. This clonotype originated in a human donor in good health. Some clones in this sample may be carry-over from other donors' samples. CDR3 protein: CSVLIPSYEQYF.